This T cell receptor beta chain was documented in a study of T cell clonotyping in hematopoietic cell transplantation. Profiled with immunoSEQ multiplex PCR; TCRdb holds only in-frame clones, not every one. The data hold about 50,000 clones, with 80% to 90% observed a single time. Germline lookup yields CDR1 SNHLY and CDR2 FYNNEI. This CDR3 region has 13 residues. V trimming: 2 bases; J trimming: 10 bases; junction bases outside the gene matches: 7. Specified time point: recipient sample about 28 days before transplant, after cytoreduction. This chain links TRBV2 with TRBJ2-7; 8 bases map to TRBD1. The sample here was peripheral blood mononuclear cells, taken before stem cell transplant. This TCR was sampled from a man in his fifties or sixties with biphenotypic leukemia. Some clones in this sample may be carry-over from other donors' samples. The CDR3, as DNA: TGTGCCAGCAGTGAACCCCTGACAGGGGTCCAGTACTTC. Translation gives CASSEPLTGVQYF. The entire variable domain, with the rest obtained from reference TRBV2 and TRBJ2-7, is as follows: EPEVTQTPSHQVTQMGQEVILRCVPISNHLYFYWYRQILGQKVEFLVSFYNNEISEKSEIFDDQFSVERPDGSNFTLKIRSTKLEDSAMYFCASSEPLTGVQYFGPGTRLTVT.